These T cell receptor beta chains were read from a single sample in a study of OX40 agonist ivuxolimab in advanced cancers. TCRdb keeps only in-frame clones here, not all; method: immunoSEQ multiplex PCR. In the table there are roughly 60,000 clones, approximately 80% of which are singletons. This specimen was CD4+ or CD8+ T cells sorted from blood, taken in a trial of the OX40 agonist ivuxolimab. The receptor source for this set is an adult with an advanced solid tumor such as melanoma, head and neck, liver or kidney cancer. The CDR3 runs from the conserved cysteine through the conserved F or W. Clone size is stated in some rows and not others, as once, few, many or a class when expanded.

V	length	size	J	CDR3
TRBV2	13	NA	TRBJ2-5	CASSELGGETQYF
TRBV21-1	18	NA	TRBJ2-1	CASRPGLAGVVSYNEQFF
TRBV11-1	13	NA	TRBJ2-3	CASSNRLTDTQYF
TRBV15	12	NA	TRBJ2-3	CATTDFSDTQYF
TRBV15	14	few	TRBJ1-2	CATSNLGQVYGYTF
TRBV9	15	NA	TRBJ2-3	CASSVLMGYTDTQYF
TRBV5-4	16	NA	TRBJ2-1	CASSLYGTSGYNEQFF
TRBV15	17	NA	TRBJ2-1	CATLGLAGVRGWNEQFF
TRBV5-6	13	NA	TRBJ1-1	CASSLAGTDEAFF
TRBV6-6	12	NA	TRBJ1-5	CASRDPDQPQHF
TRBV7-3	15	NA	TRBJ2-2	CASSSPTAGPGELFF
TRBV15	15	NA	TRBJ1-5	CATSRGSRGNQPQHF
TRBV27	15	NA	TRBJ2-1	CASSLFLASTDEQFF
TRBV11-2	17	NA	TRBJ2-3	CASSHRTSEGNTDTQYF
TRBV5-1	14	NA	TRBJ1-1	CASSFTTGGTEAFF
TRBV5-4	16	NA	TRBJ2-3	CASTTTGGHSTDTQYF
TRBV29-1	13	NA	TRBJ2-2	CSGIAGGTGELFF
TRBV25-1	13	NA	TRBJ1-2	CASSEGILYGYTF
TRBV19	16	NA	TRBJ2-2	CASSFGPTPNTGELFF
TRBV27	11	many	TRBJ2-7	CASRWGGEQYF
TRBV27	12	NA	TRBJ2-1	CASSLRPGRQFF
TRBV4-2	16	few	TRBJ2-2	CASSQDNAGNTGELFF
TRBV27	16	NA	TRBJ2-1	CASSLSTGLNYNEQFF
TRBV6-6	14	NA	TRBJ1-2	CASRVMGVDYGYTF
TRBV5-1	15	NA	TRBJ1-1	CASSRDPTQNTEAFF
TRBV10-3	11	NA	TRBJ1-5	CGAGHNQPQHF
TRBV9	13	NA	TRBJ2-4	CASIRGAKNIQYF
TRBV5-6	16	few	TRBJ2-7	CASSPGAGLLVVKQYF
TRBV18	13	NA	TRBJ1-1	CASRPGSDTEAFF
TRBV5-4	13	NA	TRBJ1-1	CASSSRTDSEAFF
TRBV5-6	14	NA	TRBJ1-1	CASSLREDGPEAFF
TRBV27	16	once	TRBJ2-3	CASSLAWTGSTDTQYF
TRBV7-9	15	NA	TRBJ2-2	CASNPLAGGIGELFF
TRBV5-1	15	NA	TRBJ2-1	CASSLSAGVANEQFF
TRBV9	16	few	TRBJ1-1	CASSVGLVTVGTEAFF
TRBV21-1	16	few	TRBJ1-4	CASSIALRQAGEKLFF
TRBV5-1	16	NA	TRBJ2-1	CASSSAGTGSYNEQFF
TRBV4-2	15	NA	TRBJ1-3	CASSQDRNSGNTIYF
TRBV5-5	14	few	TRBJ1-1	CASSSRRGNTEAFF
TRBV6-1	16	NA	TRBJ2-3	CASSVLGTGLTDTQYF
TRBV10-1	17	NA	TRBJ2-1	CASNPGTTSLPPNEQFF
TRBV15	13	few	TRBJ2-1	CATAGGWYNEQFF